Following are 3 T cell receptor beta chains from one sample sequenced in a study of glioma-infiltrating T cells. The iRepertoire nested amplicon-rescue multiplex PCR amplified TCR alpha and beta CDR3s from RNA. TCRdb re-derived calls from the multiplex PCR reads in MiXCR, one entry per CDR3 protein. The table records tens of thousands of distinct CDR3 sequences, 35% to 45% of them present only once. The specimen sequenced was glioma tissue, nonneoplastic brain tissue, or PBMCs (not recorded which). The source of these receptors is a human donor with low-grade glioma or glioblastoma, undergoing nonglioma brain surgery, or in good health (not recorded which).

About this clonotype itself: This may stem from a read error, because a much larger clone lies one nucleotide away. The chain is built from TRBV29-1 and TRBJ2-5; D tentatively fits TRBD1 or TRBD2 (5 bases each). This CDR3 region has 14 residues. V lost 5 bases to trimming and J lost 5 bases, with 18 bases between them. In germline, CDR1 is SQVTM, CDR2 ANQGSEA. The CDR3 coding sequence is TGCAGCGTTCGTGTGGGACCTTGGAGGGAGACCCAGTACTTC. Translated, it gives CSVRVGPWRETQYF.

This clonotype was detected ten times or more. This sequence joins TRBV7-2 and TRBJ1-2; a weak D match, TRBD1 (6 bases). The V end lost 4 bases, the J end lost 7 bases, and 16 bases lay between the germline ends. This CDR3 has 14 residues. Germline values: CDR1 SGHTA, CDR2 FQGNSA. Here the CDR3 reads CASSSDGGFSGYTF. In nucleotides, the CDR3 is TGTGCCAGCAGCTCTGATGGGGGCTTCTCTGGCTACACCTTC.

As to this clonotype: An end of the junction does not agree with germline; a read error may underlie this. J is TRBJ2-3 and V is TRBV7-2; weak D call: TRBD2 (6 bases). Looked up from germline, CDR1 is SGHTA and CDR2 is FQGNSA. The CDR3 runs 15 residues. For the CDR3, the DNA is TGTGCCAGCAGCCCTCGGAGGGGCAGCACAGATACGCAGTATTTC. Its protein is CASSPRRGSTDTQYF. Together with reference TRBV7-2 and TRBJ2-3, the CDR3 gives the full variable domain: GAGVSQSPSNKVTEKGKDVELRCDPISGHTALYWYRQSLGQGLEFLIYFQGNSAPDKSGLPSDRFSAERTGGSVSTLTIQRTQQEDSAVYLCASSPRRGSTDTQYFGPGTRLTVL.